This T cell receptor (beta chain) stems from a study of response to subunit inactivated influenza vaccine (dated by TCRdb to about 2018). About the study as a whole: To follow how T cells responded to a trivalent subunit inactivated influenza vaccine, the researchers relied on deep quantitative profiling of the T cell receptor repertoire. Points the paper makes about the study in general: According to the authors, only a limited number of new T cells may be recruited by each seasonal influenza vaccination.

Libraries were made using RT-PCR. The sequencer was an Illumina HiSeq 2500. In TCRdb, the public reads were trimmed at Q25 with fastp and aligned with MiXCR, with productive beta chains retained. Under each unique CDR3 protein, matching rows form one entry showing the most common genes and DNA. This sample comprises 500,000 to 550,000 distinct CDR3 sequences, approximately 7.7% of them detected only once. 10% to 15% of the sample belongs to the ten largest clones. Measured from the cysteine to the phenylalanine, the CDR3 is 16 residues long. The entry retains the CDR3 DNA only, 48 bases that are in frame from base 1. Germline trimming amounts to 5 bases on V and 8 bases on J, with 13 as the count of junction bases outside the gene matches. Sequences SGHRS (CDR1) and YFSETQ (CDR2) are obtained from the germline V gene. This clonotype was recorded many times. Its antigen remains undetermined. Base qualities are not at hand, and no much larger clone is one base apart.

The TCR originated in a man between 50 and 75 years old who received an inactivated influenza vaccine. Donor details come from another sample of the same person, matched by shared clones. Sequencing was performed on PBMCs from blood, taken roughly 24 months after vaccination. The rearrangement joined TRBV5-1 to TRBJ1-2, and 12 bases in between align with TRBD1. CDR3 protein: CASSQMPGTGGGGYTF. The DNA reads as follows: TGCGCCAGCAGTCAAATGCCCGGGACAGGGGGCGGAGGCTACACCTTC.